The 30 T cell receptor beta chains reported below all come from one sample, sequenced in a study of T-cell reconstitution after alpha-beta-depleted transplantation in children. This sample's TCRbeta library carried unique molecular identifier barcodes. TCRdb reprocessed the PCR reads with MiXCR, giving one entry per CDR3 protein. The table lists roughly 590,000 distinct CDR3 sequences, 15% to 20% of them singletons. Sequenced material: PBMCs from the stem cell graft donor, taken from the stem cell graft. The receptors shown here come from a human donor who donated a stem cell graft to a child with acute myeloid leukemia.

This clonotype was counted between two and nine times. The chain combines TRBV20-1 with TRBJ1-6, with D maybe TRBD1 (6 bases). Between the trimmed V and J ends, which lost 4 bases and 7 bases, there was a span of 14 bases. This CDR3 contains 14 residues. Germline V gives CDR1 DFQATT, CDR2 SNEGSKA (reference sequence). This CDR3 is CSATQGSPNSPLHF. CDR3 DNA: TGCAGTGCTACCCAGGGGAGCCCAAATTCACCCCTCCACTTT.

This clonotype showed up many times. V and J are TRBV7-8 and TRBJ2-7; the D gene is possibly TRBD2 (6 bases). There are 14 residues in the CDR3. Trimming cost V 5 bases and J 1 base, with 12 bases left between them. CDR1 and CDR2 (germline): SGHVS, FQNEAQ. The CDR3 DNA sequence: TGTGCCAGCAGCCCGGGAGCGGCTTCCTACGAGCAGTACGTC. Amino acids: CASSPGAASYEQYV.

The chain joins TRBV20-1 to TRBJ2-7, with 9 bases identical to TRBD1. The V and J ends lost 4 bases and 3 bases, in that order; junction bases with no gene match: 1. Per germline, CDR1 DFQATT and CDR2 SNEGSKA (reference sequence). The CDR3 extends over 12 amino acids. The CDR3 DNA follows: TGCAGTGCTAACAGGGGGCTCTACGAGCAGTACTTC. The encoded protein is CSANRGLYEQYF.

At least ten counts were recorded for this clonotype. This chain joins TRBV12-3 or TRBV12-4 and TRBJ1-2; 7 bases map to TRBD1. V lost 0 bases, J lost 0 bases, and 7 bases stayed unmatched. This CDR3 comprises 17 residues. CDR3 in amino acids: CASSLAAGGVANYGYTF. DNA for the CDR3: TGTGCCAGCAGTTTAGCGGCAGGGGGTGTAGCTAACTATGGCTACACCTTC.

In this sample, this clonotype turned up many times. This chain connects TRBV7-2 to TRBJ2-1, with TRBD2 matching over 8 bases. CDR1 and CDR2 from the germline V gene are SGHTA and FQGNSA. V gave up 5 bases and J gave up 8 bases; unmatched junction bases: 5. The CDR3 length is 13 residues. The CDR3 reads CASSPGGDHEQFF. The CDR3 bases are TGTGCCAGCAGCCCCGGGGGGGACCATGAGCAGTTCTTC.

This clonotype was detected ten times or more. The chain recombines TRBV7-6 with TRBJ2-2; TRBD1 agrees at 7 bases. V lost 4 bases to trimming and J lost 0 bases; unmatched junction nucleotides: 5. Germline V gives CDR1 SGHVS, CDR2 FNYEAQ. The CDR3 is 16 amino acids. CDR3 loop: CASSSSDRANTGELFF. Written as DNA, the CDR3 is TGTGCCAGCAGCTCCTCTGACAGGGCGAACACCGGGGAGCTGTTTTTT.

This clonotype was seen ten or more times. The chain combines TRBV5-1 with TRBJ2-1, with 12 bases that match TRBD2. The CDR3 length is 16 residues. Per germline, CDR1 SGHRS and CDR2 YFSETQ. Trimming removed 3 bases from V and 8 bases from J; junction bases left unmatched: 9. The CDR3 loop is CASSSLTSGGWDEQFF. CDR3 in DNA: TGCGCCAGCAGCTCGTTGACTAGCGGGGGATGGGATGAGCAGTTCTTC.

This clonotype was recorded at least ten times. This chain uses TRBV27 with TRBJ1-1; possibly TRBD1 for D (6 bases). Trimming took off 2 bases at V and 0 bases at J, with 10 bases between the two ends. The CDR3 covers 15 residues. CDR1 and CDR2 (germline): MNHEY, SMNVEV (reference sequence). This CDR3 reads CASSLMGALNTEAFF. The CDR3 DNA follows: TGTGCCAGCAGTTTAATGGGGGCTTTGAACACTGAAGCTTTCTTT.

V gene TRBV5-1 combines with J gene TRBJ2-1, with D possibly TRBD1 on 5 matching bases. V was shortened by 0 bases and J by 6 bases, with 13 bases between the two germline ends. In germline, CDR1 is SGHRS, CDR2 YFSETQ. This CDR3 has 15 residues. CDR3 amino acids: CASSLGGMVFNEQFF. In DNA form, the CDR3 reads TGCGCCAGCAGCTTGGGGGGCATGGTGTTCAATGAGCAGTTCTTC.

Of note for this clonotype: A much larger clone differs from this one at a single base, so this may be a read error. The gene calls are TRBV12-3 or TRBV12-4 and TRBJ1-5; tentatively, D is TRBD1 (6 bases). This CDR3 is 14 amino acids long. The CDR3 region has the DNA TGTGCCAGCAGTCTAGGGGGGCCAGGTCAGCCCGAGCATTTT. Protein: CASSLGGPGQPEHF.

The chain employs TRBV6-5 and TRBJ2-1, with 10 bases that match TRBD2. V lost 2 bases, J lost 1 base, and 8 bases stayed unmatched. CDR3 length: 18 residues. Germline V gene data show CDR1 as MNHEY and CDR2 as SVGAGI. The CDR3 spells CASSYTATSGASYNEQFF. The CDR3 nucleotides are TGTGCCAGCAGTTACACTGCCACTAGCGGGGCATCCTACAATGAGCAGTTCTTC.

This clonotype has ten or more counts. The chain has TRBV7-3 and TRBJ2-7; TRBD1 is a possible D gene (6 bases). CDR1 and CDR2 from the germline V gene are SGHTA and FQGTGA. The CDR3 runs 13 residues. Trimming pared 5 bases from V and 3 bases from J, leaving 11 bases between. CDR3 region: CASSLGQYYEQYF. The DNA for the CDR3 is TGTGCCAGCAGCCTAGGACAGTACTACGAGCAGTACTTC. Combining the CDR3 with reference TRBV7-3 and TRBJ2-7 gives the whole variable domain GAGVSQTPSNKVTEKGKYVELRCDPISGHTALYWYRQSLGQGPEFLIYFQGTGAADDSGLPNDRFFAVRPEGSVSTLKIQRTERGDSAVYLCASSLGQYYEQYFGPGTRLTVT.

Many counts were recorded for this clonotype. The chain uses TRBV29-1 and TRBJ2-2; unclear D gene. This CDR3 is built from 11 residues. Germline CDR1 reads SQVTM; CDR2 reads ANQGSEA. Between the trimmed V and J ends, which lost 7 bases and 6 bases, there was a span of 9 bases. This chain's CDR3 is CSGYRAGELFF. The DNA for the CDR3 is TGCAGCGGCTATAGAGCCGGGGAGCTGTTTTTT.

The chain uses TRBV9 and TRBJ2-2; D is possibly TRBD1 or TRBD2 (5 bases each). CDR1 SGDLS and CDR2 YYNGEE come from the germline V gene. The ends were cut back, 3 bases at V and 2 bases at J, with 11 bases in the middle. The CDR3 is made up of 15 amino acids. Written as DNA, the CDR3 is TGTGCCAGCAGCGCAAGGGACCGAAACACCGGGGAGCTGTTTTTT. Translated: CASSARDRNTGELFF.

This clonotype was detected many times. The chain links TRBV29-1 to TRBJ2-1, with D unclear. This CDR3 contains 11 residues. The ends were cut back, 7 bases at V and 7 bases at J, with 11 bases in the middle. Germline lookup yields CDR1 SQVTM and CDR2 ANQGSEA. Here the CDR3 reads CSAPSVNEQFF. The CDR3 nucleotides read TGCAGCGCCCCATCGGTTAATGAGCAGTTCTTC.

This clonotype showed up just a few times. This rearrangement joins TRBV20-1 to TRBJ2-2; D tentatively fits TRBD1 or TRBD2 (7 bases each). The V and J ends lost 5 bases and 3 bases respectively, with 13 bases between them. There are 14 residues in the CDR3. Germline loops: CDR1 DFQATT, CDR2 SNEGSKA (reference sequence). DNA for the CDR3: TGCAGTGCTGCGACAGGGAGGGACACCGGGGAGCTGTTTTTT. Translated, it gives CSAATGRDTGELFF.

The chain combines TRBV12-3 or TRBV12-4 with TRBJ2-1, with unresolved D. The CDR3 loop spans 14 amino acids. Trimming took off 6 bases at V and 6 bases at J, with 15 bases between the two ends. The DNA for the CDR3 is TGTGCCAGCAGGGGTGGGGATCGCCCCAATGAGCAGTTCTTC. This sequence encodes CASRGGDRPNEQFF.

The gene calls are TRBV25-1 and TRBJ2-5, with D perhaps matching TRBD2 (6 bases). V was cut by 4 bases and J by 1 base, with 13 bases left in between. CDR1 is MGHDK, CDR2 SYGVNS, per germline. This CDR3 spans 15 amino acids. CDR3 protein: CASSGLVGLQETQYF. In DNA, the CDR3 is TGTGCCAGCAGTGGACTAGTAGGGCTCCAAGAGACCCAGTACTTC.

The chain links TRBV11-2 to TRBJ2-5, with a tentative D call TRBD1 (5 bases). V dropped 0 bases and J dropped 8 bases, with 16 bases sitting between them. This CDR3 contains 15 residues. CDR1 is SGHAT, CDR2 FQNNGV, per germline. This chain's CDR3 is CASSLDRQLPSTQYF. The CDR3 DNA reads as TGTGCCAGCAGCTTAGACAGACAGCTACCTTCAACCCAGTACTTC.

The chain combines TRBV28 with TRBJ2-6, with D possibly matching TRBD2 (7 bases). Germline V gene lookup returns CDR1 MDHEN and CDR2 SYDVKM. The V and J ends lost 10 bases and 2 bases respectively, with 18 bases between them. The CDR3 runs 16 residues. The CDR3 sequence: CATFVGGLTGANVLTF. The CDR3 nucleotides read TGTGCCACTTTTGTCGGGGGGCTGACTGGGGCCAACGTCCTGACTTTC. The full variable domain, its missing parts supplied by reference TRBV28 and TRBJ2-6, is DVKVTQSSRYLVKRTGEKVFLECVQDMDHENMFWYRQDPGLGLRLIYFSYDVKMKEKGDIPEGYSVSREKKERFSLILESASTNQTSMYLCATFVGGLTGANVLTFGAGSRLTVL.

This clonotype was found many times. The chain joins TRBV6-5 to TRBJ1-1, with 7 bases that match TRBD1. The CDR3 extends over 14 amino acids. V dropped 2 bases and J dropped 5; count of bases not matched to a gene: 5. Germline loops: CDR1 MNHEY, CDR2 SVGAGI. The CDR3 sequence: CASSYRDSGTEAFF. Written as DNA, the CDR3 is TGTGCCAGCAGTTACCGGGACAGTGGGACTGAAGCTTTCTTT.

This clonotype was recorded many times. CDR3 sequence: CASSVLLGPEGDTQYF. The CDR3 DNA is TGTGCCAGCAGTGTCCTTCTGGGGCCGGAAGGGGATACGCAGTATTTT. V and J are TRBV27 and TRBJ2-3; D may be TRBD1 (5 bases). The CDR3 loop spans 16 amino acids. Trimming shortened V by 5 bases and J by 6 bases, and 21 bases separated the two germline ends. Germline V CDR1 and CDR2: MNHEY, SMNVEV (reference sequence).

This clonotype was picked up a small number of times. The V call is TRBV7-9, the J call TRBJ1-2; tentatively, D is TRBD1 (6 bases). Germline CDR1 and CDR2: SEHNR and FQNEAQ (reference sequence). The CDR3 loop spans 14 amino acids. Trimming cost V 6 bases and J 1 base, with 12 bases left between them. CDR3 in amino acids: CASRVGGGNYGYTF. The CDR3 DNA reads TGTGCCAGCAGAGTAGGAGGGGGTAACTATGGCTACACCTTC.

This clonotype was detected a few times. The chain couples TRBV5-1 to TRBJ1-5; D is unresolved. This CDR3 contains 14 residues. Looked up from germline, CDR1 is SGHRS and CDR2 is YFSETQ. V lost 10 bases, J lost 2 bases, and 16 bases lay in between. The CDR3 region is CAGKAGNGNQPQHF. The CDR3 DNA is TGCGCCGGCAAGGCCGGGAACGGCAATCAGCCCCAGCATTTT.

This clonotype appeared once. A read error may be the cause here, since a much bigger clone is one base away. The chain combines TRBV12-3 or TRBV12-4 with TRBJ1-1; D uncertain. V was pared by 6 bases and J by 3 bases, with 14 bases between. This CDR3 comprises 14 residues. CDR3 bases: TGTGCCAGCAGCCTGCATGGAGGGTACACTGAAGCTTTCTTT. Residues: CASSLHGGYTEAFF.

In nucleotides, the CDR3 is TGTGCCAGCATTTTCACAGACATGAACACTGAAGCTTTCTTT. This encodes CASIFTDMNTEAFF. The chain links TRBV2 to TRBJ1-1; D unresolved. The ends were cut back, 7 bases at V and 0 bases at J, with 12 bases in the middle. The CDR3 has 14 residues. Per the germline V gene, CDR1 is SNHLY and CDR2 is FYNNEI.

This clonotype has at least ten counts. The CDR3 region is CSASGGLSAKNIQYF. CDR3 bases: TGCAGTGCTAGTGGAGGGCTCTCAGCCAAAAACATTCAGTACTTC. The V and J genes are TRBV20-1 and TRBJ2-4, with TRBD2 as a possible D gene (6 bases). Germline V gives CDR1 DFQATT, CDR2 SNEGSKA (reference sequence). V lost 3 bases and J 0 bases, leaving 12 bases between the germline ends. The length of the CDR3 is 15 residues.

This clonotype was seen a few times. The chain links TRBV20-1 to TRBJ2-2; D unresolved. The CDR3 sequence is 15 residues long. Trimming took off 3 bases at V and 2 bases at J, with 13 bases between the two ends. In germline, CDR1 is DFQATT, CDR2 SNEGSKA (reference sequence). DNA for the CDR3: TGCAGTGCTAGCTCCTTGGCTTATAACACCGGGGAGCTGTTTTTT. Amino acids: CSASSLAYNTGELFF.

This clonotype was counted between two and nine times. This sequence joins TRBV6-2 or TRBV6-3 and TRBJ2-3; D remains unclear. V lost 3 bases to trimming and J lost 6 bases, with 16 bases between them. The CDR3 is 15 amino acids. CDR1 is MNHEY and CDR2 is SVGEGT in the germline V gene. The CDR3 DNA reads TGTGCCAGCAGTTATGACGGGCCCAGGACCGATACGCAGTATTTT. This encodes CASSYDGPRTDTQYF.

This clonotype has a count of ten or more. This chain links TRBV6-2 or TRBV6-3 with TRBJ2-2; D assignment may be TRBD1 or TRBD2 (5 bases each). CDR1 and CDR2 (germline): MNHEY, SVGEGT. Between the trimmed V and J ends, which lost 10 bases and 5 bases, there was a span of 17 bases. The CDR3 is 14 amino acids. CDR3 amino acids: CATNTQGETGELFF. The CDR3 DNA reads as TGTGCCACCAACACCCAGGGAGAAACCGGGGAGCTGTTTTTT.